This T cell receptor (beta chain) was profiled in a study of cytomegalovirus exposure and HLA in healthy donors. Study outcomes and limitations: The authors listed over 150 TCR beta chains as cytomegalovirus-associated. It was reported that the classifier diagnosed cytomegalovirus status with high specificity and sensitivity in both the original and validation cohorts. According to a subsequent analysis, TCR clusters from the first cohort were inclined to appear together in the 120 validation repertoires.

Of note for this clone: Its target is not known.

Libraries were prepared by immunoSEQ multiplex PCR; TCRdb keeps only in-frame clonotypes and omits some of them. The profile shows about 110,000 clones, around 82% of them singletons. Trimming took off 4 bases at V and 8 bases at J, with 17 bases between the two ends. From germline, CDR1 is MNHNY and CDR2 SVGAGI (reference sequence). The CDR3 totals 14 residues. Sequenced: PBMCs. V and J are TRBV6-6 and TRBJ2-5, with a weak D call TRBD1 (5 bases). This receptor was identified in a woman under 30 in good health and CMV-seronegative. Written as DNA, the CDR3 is TGTGCCAGCAGTTCCGACAGCCTCCAGAAAACCCAGTACTTC. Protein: CASSSDSLQKTQYF.